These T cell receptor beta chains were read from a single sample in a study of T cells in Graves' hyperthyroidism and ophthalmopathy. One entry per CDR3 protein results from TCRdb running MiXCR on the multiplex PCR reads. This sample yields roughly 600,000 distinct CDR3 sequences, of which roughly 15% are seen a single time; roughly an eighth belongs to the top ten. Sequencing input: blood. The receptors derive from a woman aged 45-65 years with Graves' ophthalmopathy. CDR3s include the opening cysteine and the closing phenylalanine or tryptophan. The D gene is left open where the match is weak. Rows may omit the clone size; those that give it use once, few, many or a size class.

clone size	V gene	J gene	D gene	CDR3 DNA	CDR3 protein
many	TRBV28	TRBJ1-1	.	TGTGCCAGCAGTTTATGGCGAGGCTCTGAAGCTTTCTTT	CASSLWRGSEAFF
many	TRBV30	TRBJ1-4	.	TGTGCCGCGACCCACAGGTATAATGAAAAACTGTTTTTT	CAATHRYNEKLFF
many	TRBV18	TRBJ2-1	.	TGTGCCAGCTCACCACGGCCCCAAGGTGAGCAGTTCTTC	CASSPRPQGEQFF
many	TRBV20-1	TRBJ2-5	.	TGCAGTGCTAGAGTTGGCAGGGATGTGCGGGAGACCCAGTACTTC	CSARVGRDVRETQYF
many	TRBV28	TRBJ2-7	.	TGTGCCAGCAGTTACAAGACAGAGCAGTACTTC	CASSYKTEQYF
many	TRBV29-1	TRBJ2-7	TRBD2	TGCAGCGTTGGGCCTAGCGGAACCTACGAGCAGTACTTC	CSVGPSGTYEQYF
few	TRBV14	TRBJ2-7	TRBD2	TGTGCCAGCAGCGGCGGATTAGGGAGCGGGATGGGGAACGAGCAGTACTTC	CASSGGLGSGMGNEQYF
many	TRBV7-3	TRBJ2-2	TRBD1	TGTGCCAGCAGCTTAGCGGGCCAACAGGGGGCCACCGGGGAGCTGTTTTTT	CASSLAGQQGATGELFF
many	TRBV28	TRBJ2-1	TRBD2	TGTGCCAGCAGTCCCAGACTAGCGGGAGATCACAATGAGCAGTTCTTC	CASSPRLAGDHNEQFF
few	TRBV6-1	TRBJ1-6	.	TGTGCCAGCAGTGAAGGGGGGTTCGCCTATAATTCACCCCTCCACTTT	CASSEGGFAYNSPLHF
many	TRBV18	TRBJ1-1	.	TGTGCCAGCTCACCAGGAGGGACACCGAACACTGAAGCTTTCTTT	CASSPGGTPNTEAFF
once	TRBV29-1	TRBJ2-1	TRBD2	TGCAGCGTTGAAACTAGCGGGAGGTCCTACGAGCAGTTCTTC	CSVETSGRSYEQFF
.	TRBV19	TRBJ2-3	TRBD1	TGTGCCAGTAGTACGACTACAGGGGACGGGCGCACAGATACGCAGTATTTT	CASSTTTGDGRTDTQYF
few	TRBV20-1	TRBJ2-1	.	TGCAGTGCTAGAGATGGGGGCTGGGGTGAGCAGTTCTTC	CSARDGGWGEQFF
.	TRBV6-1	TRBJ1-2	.	TGTGCCAGTCGTCCGACAGCTTTAGCTAACTATGGCTACACCTTC	CASRPTALANYGYTF
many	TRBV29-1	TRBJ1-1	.	TGCAGCGTTAAATTGGGCAGTCCCTCCGAAGCTTTCTTT	CSVKLGSPSEAFF
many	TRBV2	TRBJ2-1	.	TGTGCCAGCAGTGAAGGGGTGTCGTCCTACAATGAGCAGTTCTTC	CASSEGVSSYNEQFF
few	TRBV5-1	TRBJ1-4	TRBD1	TGCGCCAGCAGCTTATTAGGGACAGGGGGTGAAAAACTGTTTTTT	CASSLLGTGGEKLFF
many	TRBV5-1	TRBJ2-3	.	TGCGCCAGCAGCTTGGCGGGGCGGCCCACAGATACGCAGTATTTT	CASSLAGRPTDTQYF
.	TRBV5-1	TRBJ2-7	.	TGCGCCAGCAGCCGGGATGACTCCTACGAGCAGTACTTC	CASSRDDSYEQYF
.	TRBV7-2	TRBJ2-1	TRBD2	TGTGCCAGCAGCCAAGTCGGAGGACTAGCGGGAAACAATGAGCAGTTCTTC	CASSQVGGLAGNNEQFF
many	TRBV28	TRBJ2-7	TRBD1	TGTGCCAGCAGCATCTGGACAGGGAGGAACTACGAGCAGTACTTC	CASSIWTGRNYEQYF
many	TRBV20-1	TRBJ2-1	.	TGCAGTGCTAGAGATCCGGTGGCGGGAAGCAATGAGCAGTTCTTC	CSARDPVAGSNEQFF
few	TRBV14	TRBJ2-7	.	TGTGCCAGCAGCCAAGATCCAGGGGACGAGCAGTACTTC	CASSQDPGDEQYF
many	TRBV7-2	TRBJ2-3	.	TGTGCCAGCAGCTTAGAGGATACGCAGTATTTT	CASSLEDTQYF
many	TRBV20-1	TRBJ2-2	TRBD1	TGCAGTGCTAGAGATCGGGACAGGGGGAACACCGGGGAGCTGTTTTTT	CSARDRDRGNTGELFF
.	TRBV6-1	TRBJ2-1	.	TGTGCCAGCAGTCCCCTCCCGAGCTACAATGAGCAGTTCTTC	CASSPLPSYNEQFF
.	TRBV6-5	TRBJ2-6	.	TGTGCCAGCAGTTACGAGGGGTCTGGGGCCAACGTCCTGACTTTC	CASSYEGSGANVLTF
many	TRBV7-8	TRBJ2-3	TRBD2	TGTGCCAGCAGCTTAGCGAAACGACCCGGCGGCTTCATAGCGGGGCTGACAGATACGCAGTATTTT	CASSLAKRPGGFIAGLTDTQYF
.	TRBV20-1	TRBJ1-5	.	TGCAGTGCTAGAAAACCAGGGGTGGGCCAGCCCCAGCATTTT	CSARKPGVGQPQHF
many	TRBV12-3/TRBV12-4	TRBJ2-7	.	TGTGCCAGCAGTCCGCGCCCGGCCACGGCAGTGGGGGAGCAATACTTC	CASSPRPATAVGEQYF
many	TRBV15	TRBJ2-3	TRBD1	TGTGCCACTAAGCGACAGGGGGCGGATGATACGCAGTATTTT	CATKRQGADDTQYF
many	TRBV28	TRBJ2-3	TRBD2	TGTGCCAGCAGTTCCGCCAGCGGGAGGGCCCCGCGATATACGCAGTATTTT	CASSSASGRAPRYTQYF
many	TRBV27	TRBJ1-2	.	TGTGCCAGCAGTTTAACGGGGCTCCGCAACTATGGCTACACCTTC	CASSLTGLRNYGYTF
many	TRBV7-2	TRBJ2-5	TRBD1	TGTGCCAGCAGTTTAAACAGGGGCCAAGAGACCCAGTACTTC	CASSLNRGQETQYF
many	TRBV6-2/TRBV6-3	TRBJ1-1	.	TGTGCCAGCAGTTACACTCTCCTGACGTTAATGAACACTGAAGCTTTCTTT	CASSYTLLTLMNTEAFF
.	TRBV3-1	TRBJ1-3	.	TGTGCCAGCAGCCAAGACAGCCACTCTGGAAACACCATATATTTT	CASSQDSHSGNTIYF
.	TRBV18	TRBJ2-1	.	TGTGCCAACTCACCGTTCGAGGGCCCCGTAGACAATGAGCAGTTCTTC	CANSPFEGPVDNEQFF
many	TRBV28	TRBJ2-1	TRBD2	TGTGCCAGCAGCAAAAGCGGGAGGGCGGGAAATGAGCAGTTCTTC	CASSKSGRAGNEQFF
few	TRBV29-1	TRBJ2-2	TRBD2	TGCAGCGTGGCCACGTTAGCGGGGGTTGAGGTCGGGGAGCTGTTTTTT	CSVATLAGVEVGELFF
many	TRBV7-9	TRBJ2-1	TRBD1	TGTGCCAGCAGCTTAGTTCAGGGGGTAAATAATGAGCAGTTCTTC	CASSLVQGVNNEQFF
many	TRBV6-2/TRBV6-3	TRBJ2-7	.	TGTGCCAGCAGTTACTATGGGACCGAAACACCCTACGAGCAGTACTTC	CASSYYGTETPYEQYF
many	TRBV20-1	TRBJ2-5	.	TGCAGTGCTAGAGATATGCGGGGACAAGAGACCCAGTACTTC	CSARDMRGQETQYF
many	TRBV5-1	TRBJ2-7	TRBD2	TGCGCCAGCAGCCGAGAGGGACTACCCAACACCTACGAGCAGTACTTC	CASSREGLPNTYEQYF
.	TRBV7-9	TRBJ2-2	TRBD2	TGTGCCAGCAGCTTCGCTCCTACTAGCGGGAGTTCAACCGGGGAGCTGTTTTTT	CASSFAPTSGSSTGELFF
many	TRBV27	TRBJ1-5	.	TGTGCCAGCAGTTTTTTAGATCAGCCCCAGCATTTT	CASSFLDQPQHF
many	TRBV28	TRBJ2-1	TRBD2	TGTGCCAGCAGGGAACTAGCGGGAGCAGTTGAGCAGTTCTTC	CASRELAGAVEQFF
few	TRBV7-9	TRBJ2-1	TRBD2	TGTGCCAGCAGCCACCTAGCGGGGATACAGTTCTTC	CASSHLAGIQFF